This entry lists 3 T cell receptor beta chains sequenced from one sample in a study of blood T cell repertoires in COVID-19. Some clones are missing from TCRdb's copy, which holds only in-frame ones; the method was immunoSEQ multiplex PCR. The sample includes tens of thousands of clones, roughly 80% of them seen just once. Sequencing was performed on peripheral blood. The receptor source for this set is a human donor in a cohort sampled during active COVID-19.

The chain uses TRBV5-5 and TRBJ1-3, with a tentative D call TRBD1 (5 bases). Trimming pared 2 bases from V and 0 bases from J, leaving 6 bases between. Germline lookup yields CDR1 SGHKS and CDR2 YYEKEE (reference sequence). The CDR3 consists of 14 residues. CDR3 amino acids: CASSLQVSGNTIYF. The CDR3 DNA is TGTGCCAGCAGCTTACAGGTCTCTGGAAACACCATATATTTT.

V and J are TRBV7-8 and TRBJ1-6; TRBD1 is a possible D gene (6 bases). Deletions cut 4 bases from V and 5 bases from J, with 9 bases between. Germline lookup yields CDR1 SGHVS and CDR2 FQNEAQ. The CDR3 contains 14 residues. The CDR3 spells CASSSGQHNSPLHF. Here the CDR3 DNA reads TGTGCCAGCAGCTCGGGACAACATAATTCACCCCTCCACTTT.

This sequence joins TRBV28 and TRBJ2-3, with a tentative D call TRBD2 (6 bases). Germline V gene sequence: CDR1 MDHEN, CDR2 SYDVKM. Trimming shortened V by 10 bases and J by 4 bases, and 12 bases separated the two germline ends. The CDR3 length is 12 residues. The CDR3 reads CAIGGNADTQYF. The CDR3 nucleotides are TGTGCCATCGGCGGGAACGCAGATACGCAGTATTTT.